This note documents a single TCR beta chain sequence. This receptor's antigen is unknown. No much larger clonotype is one base removed from it; base qualities were not supplied. The CDR3 has 15 amino acids, counting the end cysteine and phenylalanine. The entry retains the CDR3 DNA only, 45 bases that are in frame from base 1. According to the germline V gene (reference sequence), CDR1 reads MNHNY and CDR2 reads SVGAGI. Unmatched junction bases come to 9, with V trimmed by 5 bases and J by 7 bases. This specimen belongs to a study of blood T cell repertoires in COVID-19 (dated by TCRdb to between 2020 and 2021). For the wider study: Samples from collaborators originated in the United States, Italy and Spain and spanned both the acute and convalescent phases of COVID-19. The material from the prospective study consisted of cDNA or gDNA derived from T cells, B-cell-depleted T cells, or PBMCs. Subjects who had been exposed to COVID-19, were actively infected with it, or had recovered from it provided the deeply sampled blood TCRbeta repertoires that made up the dataset. A freely available public database, intended as a resource for researchers studying the immune response to SARS-CoV-2, is where the repertoires were released. The samples were drawn from two sources: the first 160 participants of the ongoing ImmuneRACE study, and about 1,300 subjects contributed by 6 global collaborators. The sample metadata nearly always contained a de-identified subject ID, COVID-19 status, age in years and sex. Where HLA class I and class II types were available, the types were taken from metadata supplied by the sample provider, not from assay-based typing.

The collaborating institutions used their own protocols to collect whole blood in K2EDTA tubes. For TCRbeta analysis, collaborators shipped samples in one of three forms: frozen whole blood, isolated PBMCs, or DNA extracted from either of those sample types. The immunoSEQ Assay, a bias-controlled multiplex PCR, was used to amplify TCRbeta CDR3 regions from genomic DNA. The published analysis was carried out like this. The number of nucleated cells in each sample was estimated from the amplification of reference gene primers within the assay. Sequence reads were collapsed and filtered to measure the absolute abundance of every unique TCRbeta CDR3 rearrangement. For each sample, productive Simpson clonality was calculated by taking the square root of Simpson's diversity index across productive rearrangements. The source is immuneACCESS, and TCRdb retained only in-frame sequences with V and J called. Part of the clones is not carried over; for the studies checked, unresolved V genes explain less than half of this, and the remainder is unexplained. Clone size and the V and J calls come from that table; the DNA yielded D and trimming. The sample table contains about 97,000 clones; only one count was recorded for 85% to 90% of them. The ten biggest clones cover approximately 15% of the sample.

General findings and caveats noted by the study authors: How much clinical and demographic metadata was included differed by source and by participant, and the metadata was provided uncurated.

The chain employs TRBV6-6 and TRBJ1-4, and TRBD1 matches 8 of the central bases. The clonotype originates from a human donor in a cohort sampled during active COVID-19. Sequencing was done on a sample of peripheral blood. CDR3 region: CASSPPGQGFEKLFF. The nucleotides read TGTGCCAGCAGTCCGCCAGGACAGGGATTTGAAAAACTGTTTTTT.